This T cell receptor beta chain is drawn from a study of cytomegalovirus exposure and HLA in healthy donors. General observations from the study: Sequencing artifact likely explains a cluster of highly shared sequence variants.

The PCR used 60 Vbeta and 13 Jbeta primers. Sequencing used immunoSEQ multiplex PCR; TCRdb keeps in-frame clones, though not all of them. The sample totals over 100,000 clones; its top ten clones hold 1.5% to 2%. This CDR3 has 15 amino acids. V lost 8 bases and J lost 4; bases outside the gene matches: 12. Germline V gives CDR1 SGHTA, CDR2 FQGTGA. Remarks on this clone: The antigen is unknown.

This clonotype was sampled from a woman between 35 and 50 years old in good health and CMV-seropositive. This chain connects TRBV7-3 to TRBJ2-3, with 7 bases that match TRBD2. Sequenced input: PBMCs. CDR3 nucleotides: TGTGCCAGCGGAGTCGCGGGAGAGTCAGCAGATACGCAGTATTTT. Its translation is CASGVAGESADTQYF.